Listed below are T cell receptor beta chains from one sample, sequenced in a study of CD8 T cells in ankylosing spondylitis. TCRdb redid the calling of the 5' RACE reads with MiXCR, one entry per CDR3 protein. The data hold 200,000 to 300,000 distinct CDR3 sequences, with over 30% observed a single time. Source material: blood, either unsorted or a sorted T cell fraction (not recorded which). Every receptor here comes from a male donor with ankylosing spondylitis or in good health (not recorded which). Both conserved end residues are trimmed from each CDR3. Each record gives: J gene, V gene, CDR3 protein.

TRBJ2-5 | TRBV20-1 | SARGTETQY
TRBJ2-5 | TRBV20-1 | SARDWADLQETQY
TRBJ1-3 | TRBV6-5 | ASSYGRPNSGNTIY
TRBJ2-7 | TRBV27 | ASSLVGSASYEQY
TRBJ1-2 | TRBV7-8 | ASSFVRNYGYT
TRBJ1-6 | TRBV5-1 | ASSFGEIDSPLH
TRBJ2-5 | TRBV29-1 | SVEAGTGRETQY
TRBJ2-1 | TRBV29-1 | SVEDGLEGYNEQF
TRBJ1-1 | TRBV12-3/TRBV12-4 | ASSLAAEAF
TRBJ2-3 | TRBV29-1 | SGERGGLTDTQY
TRBJ1-4 | TRBV5-5 | ASSLQDRREEKLF
TRBJ1-4 | TRBV7-9 | ASSPRQPTNEKLF
TRBJ1-5 | TRBV20-1 | SARTGQGGNQPQH
TRBJ2-1 | TRBV20-1 | SARPLGIPYNEQF
TRBJ1-2 | TRBV6-6 | ASSRETGGGYT
TRBJ2-1 | TRBV6-1 | ASIDTTDNEQF
TRBJ2-7 | TRBV12-3/TRBV12-4 | ASSDRQGSEQY
TRBJ2-2 | TRBV29-1 | SVFKETGELF
TRBJ2-7 | TRBV27 | ASSFRDPPGEQY
TRBJ1-3 | TRBV7-9 | ASSHGNAIY
TRBJ2-1 | TRBV5-1 | ASSLAGGQGASSSYNEQF
TRBJ2-1 | TRBV7-9 | ASSLPGTGINNEQF
TRBJ1-6 | TRBV20-1 | SAGRQGALLDSPLH
TRBJ2-7 | TRBV6-1 | ASRLGPGPYEQY
TRBJ2-2 | TRBV4-2 | ASSQEFGEVGGELF
TRBJ2-3 | TRBV20-1 | SARREGTDTQY
TRBJ2-2 | TRBV20-1 | SVASAGELF
TRBJ1-1 | TRBV6-1 | ASRRGKNTEAF
TRBJ2-3 | TRBV12-3/TRBV12-4 | ASSLLPFGDTQY
TRBJ2-5 | TRBV20-1 | SAPRDRVRETQY
TRBJ2-6 | TRBV24-1 | ATSDETGDSGANVLT
TRBJ2-1 | TRBV24-1 | ATSDWTGLRQF
TRBJ1-1 | TRBV18 | ASSSGTGGTAF
TRBJ2-7 | TRBV6-1 | ASRRARQGATYEQY
TRBJ2-2 | TRBV19 | ASREGGNTGELF
TRBJ1-1 | TRBV6-1 | ASSRGSNTEAF
TRBJ1-4 | TRBV20-1 | SAPTPYNEKLF
TRBJ1-3 | TRBV25-1 | ASSGTGTGNTIY
TRBJ2-3 | TRBV12-3/TRBV12-4 | ASSPTGDRGTDTQY
TRBJ2-5 | TRBV12-3/TRBV12-4 | ASSVAGGPQETQY